This TCR beta chain comes out of a study of cytomegalovirus exposure and HLA in healthy donors. J was trimmed by 5 bases and V by 7 bases; bases with no gene match: 5. The CDR3 runs 14 residues. CDR1 is PRHDT and CDR2 is FYEKMQ in the germline V gene (reference sequence). Study observations and caveats: CMV serostatus alone was available as immune exposure information.

The primer mix had 60 Vbeta and 13 Jbeta primers. How the authors handled the data: In a later analysis, the count reached some 88 million unique TCR beta chains, with roughly 9.9 million shared. The data were produced by immunoSEQ multiplex PCR, yet TCRdb's version contains in-frame clones alone and is incomplete. D and trimming come from the DNA, and the V and J calls and clone size come from that table. The data contain some 200,000 clones, roughly 88% of them singletons. Notes on this clone: The antigen is not known.

The chain joins TRBV13 to TRBJ2-3; 11 nucleotides line up with TRBD2. The sequence was collected from a boy under 10 years old in good health and CMV-seronegative. The sample consisted of PBMCs. CDR3 DNA: TGTGCCAGCAAAGTAGCGGGGGGGGAAGATACGCAGTATTTT. Translated: CASKVAGGEDTQYF.